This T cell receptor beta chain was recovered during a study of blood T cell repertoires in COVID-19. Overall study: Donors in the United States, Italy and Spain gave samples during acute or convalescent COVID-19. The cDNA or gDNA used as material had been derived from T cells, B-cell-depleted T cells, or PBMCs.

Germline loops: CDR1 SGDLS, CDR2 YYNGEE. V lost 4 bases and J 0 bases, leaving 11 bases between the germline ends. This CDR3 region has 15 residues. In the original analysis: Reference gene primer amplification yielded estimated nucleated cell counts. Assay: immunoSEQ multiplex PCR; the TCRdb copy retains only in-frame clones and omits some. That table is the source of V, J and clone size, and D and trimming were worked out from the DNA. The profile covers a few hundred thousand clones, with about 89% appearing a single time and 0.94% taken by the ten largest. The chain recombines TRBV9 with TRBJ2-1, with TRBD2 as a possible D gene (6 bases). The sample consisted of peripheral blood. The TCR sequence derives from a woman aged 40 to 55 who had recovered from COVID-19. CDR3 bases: TGTGCCAGCAGCCCGATAGCGGCCTCCTACAATGAGCAGTTCTTC. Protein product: CASSPIAASYNEQFF.